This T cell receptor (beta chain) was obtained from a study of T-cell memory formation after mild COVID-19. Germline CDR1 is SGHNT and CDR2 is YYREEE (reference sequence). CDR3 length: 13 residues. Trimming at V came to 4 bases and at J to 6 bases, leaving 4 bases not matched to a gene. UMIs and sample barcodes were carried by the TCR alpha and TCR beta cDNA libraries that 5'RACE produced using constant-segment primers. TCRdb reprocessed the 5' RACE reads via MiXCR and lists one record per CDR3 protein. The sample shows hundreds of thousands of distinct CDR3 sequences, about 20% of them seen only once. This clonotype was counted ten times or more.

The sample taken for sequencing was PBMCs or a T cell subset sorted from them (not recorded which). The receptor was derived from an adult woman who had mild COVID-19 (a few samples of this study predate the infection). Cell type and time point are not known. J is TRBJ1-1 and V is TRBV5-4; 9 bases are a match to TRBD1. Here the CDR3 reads CASSRTGVAEAFF. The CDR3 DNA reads TGTGCCAGCAGCAGGACAGGGGTGGCTGAAGCTTTCTTT.